This paragraph reports one TCR beta chain. Antigen: not known. Method: immunoSEQ multiplex PCR; TCRdb's copy keeps in-frame clones and lacks some. This table has 110,000 to 150,000 clones, over 90% appearing once. The CDR3 runs 15 residues. The germline V gene encodes CDR1 SEHNR and CDR2 FQNEAQ (reference sequence). V shed 3 bases and J 1 base; nucleotides not matched to a gene: 5. This sample was included in a study of cytomegalovirus exposure and HLA in healthy donors. Study observations and caveats: The dataset shows that most TCR sequences were rare, while some public TCRs occurred in many donors.

The chain recombines TRBV7-9 with TRBJ2-5; 7 bases match TRBD2. The sample comprised PBMCs. The TCR originated in a man between 18 and 29 years old in good health and CMV-seropositive. Here the CDR3 reads CASSLTGGAQETQYF. CDR3 in DNA: TGTGCCAGCAGCTTGACGGGAGGCGCCCAAGAGACCCAGTACTTC.